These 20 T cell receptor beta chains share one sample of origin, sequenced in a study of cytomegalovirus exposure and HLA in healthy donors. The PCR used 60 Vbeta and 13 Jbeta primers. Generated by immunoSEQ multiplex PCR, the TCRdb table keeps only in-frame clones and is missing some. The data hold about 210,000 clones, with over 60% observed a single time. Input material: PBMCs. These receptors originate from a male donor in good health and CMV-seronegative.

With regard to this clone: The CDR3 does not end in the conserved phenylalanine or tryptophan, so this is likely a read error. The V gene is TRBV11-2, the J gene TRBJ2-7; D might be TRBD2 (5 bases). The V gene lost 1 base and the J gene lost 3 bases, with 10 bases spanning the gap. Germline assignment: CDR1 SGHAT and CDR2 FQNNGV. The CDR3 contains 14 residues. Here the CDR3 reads CASSLAGWDYEQYL. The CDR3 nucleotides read TGTGCCAGCAGCTTAGCGGGGTGGGACTACGAGCAGTACCTC.

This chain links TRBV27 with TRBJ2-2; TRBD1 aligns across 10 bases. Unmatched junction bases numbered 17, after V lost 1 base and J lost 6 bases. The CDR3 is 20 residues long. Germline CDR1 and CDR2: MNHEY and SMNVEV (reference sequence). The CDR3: CASSLLAPPFGTGVPGELFF. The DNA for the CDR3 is TGTGCCAGCAGTTTATTAGCCCCCCCATTCGGGACAGGGGTCCCCGGGGAGCTGTTTTTT.

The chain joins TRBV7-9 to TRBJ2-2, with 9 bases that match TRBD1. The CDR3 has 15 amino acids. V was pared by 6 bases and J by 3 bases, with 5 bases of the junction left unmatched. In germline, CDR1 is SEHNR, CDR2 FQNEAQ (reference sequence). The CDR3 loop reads CASREDRGDTGELFF. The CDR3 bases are TGTGCCAGCAGGGAAGACAGGGGGGACACCGGGGAGCTGTTTTTT.

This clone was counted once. The CDR3 DNA sequence: TGTGCCATCAGTGAGTCGCCTAGCGGGGGTGAAGAGACCCAGTACTTC. Protein sequence: CAISESPSGGEETQYF. V is TRBV10-3 and J is TRBJ2-5, with 10 bases that match TRBD2. Germline lookup yields CDR1 ENHRY and CDR2 SYGVKD. Trimming took 0 bases from V and 3 from J; bases not matched to a gene: 4. The CDR3 sequence is 16 residues long.

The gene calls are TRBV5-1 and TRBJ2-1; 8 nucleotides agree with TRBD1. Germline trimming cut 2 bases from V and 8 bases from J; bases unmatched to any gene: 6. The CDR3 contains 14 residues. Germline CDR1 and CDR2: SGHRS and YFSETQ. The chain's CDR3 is CASSLETGDDEQFF. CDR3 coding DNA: TGCGCCAGCAGCTTAGAGACAGGGGACGATGAGCAGTTCTTC.

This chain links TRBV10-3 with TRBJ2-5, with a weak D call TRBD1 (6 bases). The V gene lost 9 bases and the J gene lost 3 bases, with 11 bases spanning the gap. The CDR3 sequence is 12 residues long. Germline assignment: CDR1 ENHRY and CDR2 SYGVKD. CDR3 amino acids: CAIQDSKETQYF. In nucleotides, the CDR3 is TGTGCCATACAGGACAGTAAAGAGACCCAGTACTTC.

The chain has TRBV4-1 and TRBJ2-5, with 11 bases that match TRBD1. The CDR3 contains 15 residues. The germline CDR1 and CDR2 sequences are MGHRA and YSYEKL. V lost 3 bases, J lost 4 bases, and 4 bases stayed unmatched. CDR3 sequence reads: CASSQQDRGRETQYF. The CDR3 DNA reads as TGCGCCAGCAGCCAGCAGGACAGGGGGCGAGAGACCCAGTACTTC.

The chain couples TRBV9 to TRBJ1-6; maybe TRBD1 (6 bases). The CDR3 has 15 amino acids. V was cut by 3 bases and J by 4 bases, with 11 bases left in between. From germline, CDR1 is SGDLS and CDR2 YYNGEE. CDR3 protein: CASSEQGAYNSPLHF. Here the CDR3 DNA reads TGTGCCAGCAGCGAACAGGGTGCTTATAATTCACCCCTCCACTTT.

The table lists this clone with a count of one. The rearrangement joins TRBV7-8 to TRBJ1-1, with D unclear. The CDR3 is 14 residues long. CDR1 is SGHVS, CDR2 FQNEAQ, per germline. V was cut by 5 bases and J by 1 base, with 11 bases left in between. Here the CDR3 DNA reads TGTGCCAGCAGCCACCCCGAGGGGAACACTGAAGCTTTCTTT. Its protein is CASSHPEGNTEAFF. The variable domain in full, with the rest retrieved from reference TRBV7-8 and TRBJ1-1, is GAGVSQSPRYKVAKRGQDVALRCDPISGHVSLFWYQQALGQGPEFLTYFQNEAQLDKSGLPSDRFFAERPEGSVSTLKIQRTQQEDSAVYLCASSHPEGNTEAFFGQGTRLTVV.

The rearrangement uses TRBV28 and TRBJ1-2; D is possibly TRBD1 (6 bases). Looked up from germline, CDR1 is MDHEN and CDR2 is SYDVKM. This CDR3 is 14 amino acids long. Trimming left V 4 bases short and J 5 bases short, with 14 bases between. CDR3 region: CASSSTTGRYGYTF. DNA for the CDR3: TGTGCCAGCAGTTCCACCACAGGGCGGTATGGCTACACCTTC.

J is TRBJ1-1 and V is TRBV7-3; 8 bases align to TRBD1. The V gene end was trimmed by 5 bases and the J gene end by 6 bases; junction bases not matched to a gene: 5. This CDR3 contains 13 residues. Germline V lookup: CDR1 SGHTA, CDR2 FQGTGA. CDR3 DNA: TGTGCCAGCAGCATCCAGGGGGCCTCTGAAGCTTTCTTT. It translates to CASSIQGASEAFF.

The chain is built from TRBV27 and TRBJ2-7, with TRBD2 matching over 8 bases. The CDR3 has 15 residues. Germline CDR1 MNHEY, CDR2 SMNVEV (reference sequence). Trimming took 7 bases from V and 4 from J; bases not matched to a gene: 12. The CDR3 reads CASTLLREGLYEQYF. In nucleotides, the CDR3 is TGTGCCAGCACCCTTCTCCGGGAGGGCCTGTACGAGCAGTACTTC.

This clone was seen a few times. This CDR3 is CASSSDRERSYGYTF. The CDR3 nucleotides are TGTGCCAGCAGCTCGGACAGGGAGAGGAGCTATGGCTACACCTTC. The V gene is TRBV27, the J gene TRBJ1-2, with TRBD1 identical over 8 bases. The CDR3 totals 15 residues. The ends lost 6 bases at V and 4 bases at J; junction bases unmatched: 10. In germline, CDR1 is MNHEY, CDR2 SMNVEV (reference sequence).

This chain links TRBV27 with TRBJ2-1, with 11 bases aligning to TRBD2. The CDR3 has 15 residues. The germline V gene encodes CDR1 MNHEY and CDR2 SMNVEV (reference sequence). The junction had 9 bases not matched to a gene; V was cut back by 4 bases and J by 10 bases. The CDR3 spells CASSSTSGRIDEQFF. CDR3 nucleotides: TGTGCCAGCAGTTCAACTAGCGGGAGAATCGACGAGCAGTTCTTC.

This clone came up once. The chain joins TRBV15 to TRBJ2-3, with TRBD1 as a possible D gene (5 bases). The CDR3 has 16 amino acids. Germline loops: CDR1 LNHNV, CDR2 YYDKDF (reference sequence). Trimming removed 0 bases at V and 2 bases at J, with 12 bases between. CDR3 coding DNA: TGTGCCACCAGCAGAGATCCCGGACAAACCACAGATACGCAGTATTTT. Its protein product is CATSRDPGQTTDTQYF. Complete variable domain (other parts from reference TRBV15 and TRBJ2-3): DAMVIQNPRYQVTQFGKPVTLSCSQTLNHNVMYWYQQKSSQAPKLLFHYYDKDFNNEADTPDNFQSRRPNTSFCFLDIRSPGLGDTAMYLCATSRDPGQTTDTQYFGPGTRLTVL.

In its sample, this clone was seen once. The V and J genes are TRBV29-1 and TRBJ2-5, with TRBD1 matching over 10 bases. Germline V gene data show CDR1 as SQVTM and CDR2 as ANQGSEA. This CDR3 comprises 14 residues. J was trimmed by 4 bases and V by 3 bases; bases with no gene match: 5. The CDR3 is CSVDGDRGGETQYF. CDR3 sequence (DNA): TGCAGCGTTGATGGGGACAGGGGAGGAGAGACCCAGTACTTC.

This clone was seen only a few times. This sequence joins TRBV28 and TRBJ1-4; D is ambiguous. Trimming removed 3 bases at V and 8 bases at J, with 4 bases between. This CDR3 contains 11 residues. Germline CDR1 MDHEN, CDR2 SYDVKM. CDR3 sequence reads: CASSFQEKLFF. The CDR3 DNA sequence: TGTGCCAGCAGTTTTCAAGAAAAACTGTTTTTT. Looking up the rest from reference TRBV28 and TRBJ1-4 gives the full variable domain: DVKVTQSSRYLVKRTGEKVFLECVQDMDHENMFWYRQDPGLGLRLIYFSYDVKMKEKGDIPEGYSVSREKKERFSLILESASTNQTSMYLCASSFQEKLFFGSGTQLSVL.

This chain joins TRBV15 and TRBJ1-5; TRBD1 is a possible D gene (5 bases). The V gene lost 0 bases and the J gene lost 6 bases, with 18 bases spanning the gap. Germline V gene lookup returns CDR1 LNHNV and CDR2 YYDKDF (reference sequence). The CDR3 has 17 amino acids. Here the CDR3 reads CATSRDRRETGGQPQHF. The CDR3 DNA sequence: TGTGCCACCAGCAGAGACCGTAGAGAGACCGGGGGTCAGCCCCAGCATTTT.

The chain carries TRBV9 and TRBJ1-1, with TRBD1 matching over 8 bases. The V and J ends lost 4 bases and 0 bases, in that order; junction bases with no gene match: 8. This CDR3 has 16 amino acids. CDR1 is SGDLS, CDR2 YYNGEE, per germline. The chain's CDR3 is CASSPGGQAVNTEAFF. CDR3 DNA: TGTGCCAGCAGCCCGGGGGGACAGGCCGTGAACACTGAAGCTTTCTTT.

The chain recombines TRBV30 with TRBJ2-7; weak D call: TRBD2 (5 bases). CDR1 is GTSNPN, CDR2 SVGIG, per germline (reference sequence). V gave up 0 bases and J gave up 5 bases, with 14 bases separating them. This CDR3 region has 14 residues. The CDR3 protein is CAWSVGLVGDEQYF. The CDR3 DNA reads TGTGCCTGGAGTGTAGGCCTAGTGGGAGACGAGCAGTACTTC.